This T cell receptor (beta chain) is from a study of shared clonotypes between healthy human individuals. This CDR3 spans 11 amino acids. Trimming took off 5 bases at V and 10 bases at J, with 14 bases between the two ends. Germline values: CDR1 GTSNPN, CDR2 SVGIG (reference sequence). Over several immunoSEQ plates, each subset's genomic DNA was distributed in even portions. The assay was immunoSEQ multiplex PCR, and TCRdb's table has in-frame clones only and misses some. The sample lists approximately 2.4 million clones, about 94% occurring once. The receptor's source is a man aged 18-30 years in good health. The chain recombines TRBV30 with TRBJ1-1; no firm D call. The material sequenced was naive CD4+ T cells sorted from blood. The subset is: CD45RA+ positively selected. The CDR3 sequence: CAWGQTVVAFF. In DNA, the CDR3 is TGTGCCTGGGGTCAAACGGTGGTAGCTTTCTTT. The whole variable domain, filled in from reference TRBV30 and TRBJ1-1, reads SQTIHQWPATLVQPVGSPLSLECTVEGTSNPNLYWYRQAAGRGLQLLFYSVGIGQISSEVPQNLSASRPQDRQFILSSKKLLLSDSGFYLCAWGQTVVAFFGQGTRLTVV.